This is a list of T cell receptor beta chains from one sample in a study of vaccination effects on CD4 cells after COVID-19. Data came from immunoSEQ multiplex PCR; TCRdb stores just in-frame clones and leaves some out. The sample has about 46,000 clones, 65% to 75% seen once. These receptors' antigens are unknown. The sequencing here drew on CD4+ T cells from PBMCs cultured with HCoV-OC43 spike peptides, taken after COVID-19 vaccination. The receptors come from a human donor who received a COVID-19 vaccine. CDR3s include the opening cysteine and the closing phenylalanine or tryptophan. Each record gives: D gene, J gene, clone size, V gene, CDR3 DNA, CDR3 protein. The D gene is left open where the match is weak. Only part of the rows carry a size: once, few, many, or a class if the clone is expanded.

>-|TRBJ2-3|-|TRBV6-5
TGTGCCAGCAGAATTACGATGGGAACAGATACGCAGTATTTT
CASRITMGTDTQYF
>-|TRBJ2-1|-|TRBV5-1
TGCGCCAGCAGCTTGACATACTACAATGAGCAGTTCTTC
CASSLTYYNEQFF
>-|TRBJ1-3|-|TRBV30
TGTGCCTGGAGTAAGACAAGCGGCACCATATATTTT
CAWSKTSGTIYF
>-|TRBJ2-7|-|TRBV7-9
TGTGCCAGCAGCCTTGAATCCTACGAGCAGTACTTC
CASSLESYEQYF
>TRBD1|TRBJ2-1|-|TRBV10-1
TGCGCCAGCAGTGCGCAACCGGGACAGGGGCTTCCAAATGAGCAGTTCTTC
CASSAQPGQGLPNEQFF
>TRBD1|TRBJ2-1|-|TRBV2
TGTGCCAGCAGAGATAGGACAGGGACTTGGAATGAGCAGTTCTTC
CASRDRTGTWNEQFF
>-|TRBJ2-7|-|TRBV6-8
TGTGCCAGCAGTTACCCCGTTACTAGTAGCGGTAGTTTCCCCTTGAGCGACGAGCAGTACTTC
CASSYPVTSSGSFPLSDEQYF
>TRBD1|TRBJ1-3|-|TRBV5-8
TGTGCCAGCAGCTTAACAGGGGGCGACTCTGGAAACACCATATATTTT
CASSLTGGDSGNTIYF
>-|TRBJ2-7|-|TRBV12-3/TRBV12-4
TGTGCCAGCAGTTTGAGACGTATGGGCGAGCAGTACTTC
CASSLRRMGEQYF
>-|TRBJ2-5|-|TRBV29-1
TGCAGCGTTGACCTCGGCGAGACCCAGTACTTC
CSVDLGETQYF
>TRBD1|TRBJ1-5|-|TRBV20-1
TGCAGTGCTAGTCAGGGGGCGCCTCCTTATAGCAATCAGCCCCAGCATTTT
CSASQGAPPYSNQPQHF
>-|TRBJ1-6|-|TRBV27
TGTGCCAGCAGTAGAAACAGGGCTTCTAATTCACCCCTCCACTTT
CASSRNRASNSPLHF
>-|TRBJ1-5|-|TRBV21-1
TGTGCCAGCAGCAAAGCCCGGAAGGGGACAGGCAATCAGCCCCAGCATTTT
CASSKARKGTGNQPQHF
>TRBD1|TRBJ2-5|-|TRBV5-1
TGCGCTAGCAGCTTGGAAGGGGGCGGCGGGACCCAGTACTTC
CASSLEGGGGTQYF
>-|TRBJ1-2|-|TRBV10-2
TGCGCCAGCAGTGCCGAGACCTATGGCTACACCTTC
CASSAETYGYTF
>-|TRBJ1-2|-|TRBV20-1
TGCAGTACCGGGGCTAACTATGGCTACACCTTC
CSTGANYGYTF
>-|TRBJ2-6|once|TRBV9
TGTGCCAGCGCCCCTCGGGGCGGTCCCCAATTTGGGGCCAACGTCCTGACTTTC
CASAPRGGPQFGANVLTF
>-|TRBJ2-7|-|TRBV12-3/TRBV12-4
TGTGCCGGTACGGGATCCCACTACGAGCAGTACTTC
CAGTGSHYEQYF
>TRBD1|TRBJ1-4|once|TRBV19
TGTGCCACCAACGACAGGGCCCCTGAAAAACTGTTTTTT
CATNDRAPEKLFF
>-|TRBJ1-2|few|TRBV29-1
TGCAGCGTTGCCGGGAGGCCTTATGGCTACACCTTC
CSVAGRPYGYTF
>-|TRBJ2-7|-|TRBV27
TGTGCCAGCAAACCAAATGCGGTGGGCTCCTACGAGCAGTACTTC
CASKPNAVGSYEQYF
>TRBD2|TRBJ2-5|few|TRBV2
TGTGCCAGAGGGGCGACTAGCGGGTCAGAGACCCAGTACTTC
CARGATSGSETQYF
>-|TRBJ2-1|-|TRBV11-2
TGTGCCAGCAGCTTAGCGCTTGGTGAGCAGTTCTTC
CASSLALGEQFF
>-|TRBJ1-2|-|TRBV6-5
TGTGCCAGCAGGGTCGACGGTGTCTATGGCTACACCTTC
CASRVDGVYGYTF
>-|TRBJ2-2|few|TRBV15
TGTGCCACCAGCGGGGACATTTCAGGGGTGGCCGGGGAGCTGTTTTTT
CATSGDISGVAGELFF
>TRBD2|TRBJ2-7|-|TRBV28
TGTGCCAGCAGCCAAGGACTAGCTAGGAACGAGCAGTACTTC
CASSQGLARNEQYF
>TRBD2|TRBJ2-3|-|TRBV2
TGTGCCAGCAGTGAAATATATCTAGCGGTCCCGTCTACGCAGTATTTT
CASSEIYLAVPSTQYF
>-|TRBJ1-6|few|TRBV7-2
TGTGCCAGCAGCTTAGGAGTACAGTATAATTCACCCCTCCACTTT
CASSLGVQYNSPLHF
>-|TRBJ2-3|-|TRBV4-1
TGCGCCAGCAGCCAAGTACGGTTTAAAGATACGCAGTATTTT
CASSQVRFKDTQYF
>TRBD1|TRBJ1-2|-|TRBV7-9
TGTGCCAGCAGCCTTGGGACAGTAGATGGCTACACCTTC
CASSLGTVDGYTF
>TRBD1|TRBJ2-5|-|TRBV5-6
TGTGCCAGCAGGCGGACAGGAGAGGAAGAGACCCAGTACTTC
CASRRTGEEETQYF
>-|TRBJ1-1|-|TRBV5-1
TGCGCCAGCAGCTGGGGAAGAACAGGGAGTAACACTGAAGCTTTCTTT
CASSWGRTGSNTEAFF
>-|TRBJ1-2|-|TRBV6-4
TGTGCCAGCAGTTTGGCAGGGAATGGCTACACCTTC
CASSLAGNGYTF
>-|TRBJ2-7|-|TRBV4-1
TGCGCCAGCAGCCAACCTACCCTTGGGAACGAGCAGTACTTC
CASSQPTLGNEQYF
>TRBD1|TRBJ2-1|-|TRBV7-2
TGTGCCAGCAGCATGGACAGGGGCTCCTACAATGAGCAGTTCTTC
CASSMDRGSYNEQFF
>TRBD1|TRBJ1-4|-|TRBV5-1
TGCGCCAGCAGCGTTGGACAGGGGGTCGAAAAACTGTTTTTT
CASSVGQGVEKLFF
>TRBD2|TRBJ2-7|-|TRBV12-5
TGTGCTAGTGGTTTGGTACTGTCCCGACTAGCGGGAGGAAAAATTTACGAGCAGTACTTC
CASGLVLSRLAGGKIYEQYF
>-|TRBJ2-7|-|TRBV9
TGTGCCAGCAGCGAGACGACAGGCACCTACGAGCAGTACTTC
CASSETTGTYEQYF
>TRBD2|TRBJ2-3|-|TRBV6-4
TGTGCCAGCAGTGTCGAAGCGGGGGGCACAGATACGCAGTATTTT
CASSVEAGGTDTQYF
>-|TRBJ1-6|-|TRBV5-4
TGTGCCAGCAGCTTGGATCAGGGACCTTCACCCCTCCACTTT
CASSLDQGPSPLHF
>-|TRBJ2-1|-|TRBV5-5
TGTGCCAGCAGCCCGGGAGCCGGACGGGGGAGTAAGTTGGGTGAGCAGTTCTTC
CASSPGAGRGSKLGEQFF
>-|TRBJ2-1|-|TRBV5-1
TGCGCCAGCAGCTTGGGCTTACAGGTGAGGTCCTACAATGAGCAGTTCTTC
CASSLGLQVRSYNEQFF
>-|TRBJ2-1|-|TRBV9
TGTGCCAGCAGCGTAGCCTATAATGAGCAGTTCTTC
CASSVAYNEQFF
>TRBD2|TRBJ2-7|-|TRBV6-5
TGTGCCAGCACCCCGACTAGCGGGATAAGCTACGAGCAGTACTTC
CASTPTSGISYEQYF
>-|TRBJ2-5|once|TRBV28
TGTGCCAGCAGTTTAGGGGGGAGGGAGACCCAGTACTTC
CASSLGGRETQYF
>-|TRBJ2-1|-|TRBV24-1
TGTGCCACCAGTGAATCGTCCGCGAACACCTACAATGAGCAGTTCTTC
CATSESSANTYNEQFF
>TRBD2|TRBJ2-2|-|TRBV24-1
TGTGCCACGGGTGGACTAGCGGAGACCGGGGAGCTGTTTTTT
CATGGLAETGELFF
>-|TRBJ2-5|-|TRBV11-2
TGTGCCAGCAGCTTAGACCCTCTTAGGGGTCGACAAGAGACCCAGTACTTC
CASSLDPLRGRQETQYF
>-|TRBJ2-3|-|TRBV12-3/TRBV12-4
TGTGCCAGCAGCCGACCTAAGGATACGCAGTATTTT
CASSRPKDTQYF
>TRBD2|TRBJ2-1|few|TRBV7-9
TGTGCCAGCAGCTCCTTTAGCGGGGAGAATGAGCAGTTCTTC
CASSSFSGENEQFF
>TRBD2|TRBJ2-1|-|TRBV14
TGTGCCAGCAGTCAAGCTGTGACTCTGCGGGAGGGCCAGCAGTTCTTC
CASSQAVTLREGQQFF
>-|TRBJ2-5|once|TRBV14
TGTGCCAGCAGCCAGACATGGGGGGCCAAAGAGACCCAGTACTTC
CASSQTWGAKETQYF
>-|TRBJ2-7|-|TRBV30
TGTGCCTGGACTGGGGGCTACGAGCAGTACTTC
CAWTGGYEQYF
>-|TRBJ1-1|-|TRBV5-1
TGCGCCAGCAGCTTGGTCGGCGGGTACAGTGAAGCTTTCTTT
CASSLVGGYSEAFF